This T cell receptor (beta chain) is from a study of tumor and adjacent non-tumor tissue in lung cancer. About the research overall: Each sample yielded a few million productive TCRbeta reads on average.

Comments on this clonotype: Antigen unknown. Germline is not matched at one junction end, which may reflect a read error.

Overall study findings and caveats: Top 100 clones took a larger repertoire share in normal lung. Compared with tumor, normal lung showed significantly lower TCR diversity.

This CDR3 region has 12 residues. The library came from three nested PCR rounds adapted from ARM-PCR protocols. Each CDR3 protein is one row after TCRdb ran MiXCR on the multiplex PCR reads. The sample gives 65,000 to 75,000 distinct CDR3 sequences, around 80% of which show up once; around 45% is in the top ten. The template was RNA from unsorted bulk tissue. This non-tumor lung sample came from over 3 cm beyond the tumor edge. The gene calls are TRBV12-3 or TRBV12-4 and TRBJ2-5; no clear D. Sequencing was performed on distant non-tumor lung tissue. The receptor was isolated from a man in his fifties or sixties with non-small cell lung cancer. CDR3 region: CPSSLTPETQYF. CDR3 nucleotide sequence: TGTCCCAGCAGTTTAACCCCGGAGACCCAGTATTTC.